This T cell receptor (beta chain) was sequenced for a study of blood T cell repertoires in COVID-19. Turning to the study itself: The study drew acute and convalescent COVID-19 samples from the United States, Italy and Spain. PBMCs, B-cell-depleted T cells, or T cells provided the cDNA or gDNA that made up the material.

V shed 1 base and J 0 bases; nucleotides not matched to a gene: 4. This CDR3 is 17 amino acids long. The germline gives CDR1 SGHVS, CDR2 FNYEAQ. Profiling relied on immunoSEQ multiplex PCR, and the TCRdb table lists in-frame clones only, not all of them. The sample contains roughly 230,000 clones, around 80% of which appear only once. Specimen: peripheral blood. This TCR was recovered from a man in his forties or fifties with acute or convalescent COVID-19. This chain links TRBV7-6 with TRBJ2-2; 8 nucleotides match TRBD2. The CDR3 sequence: CASSLDLAGANTGELFF. CDR3 coding DNA: TGTGCCAGCAGCTTAGACCTAGCGGGTGCGAACACCGGGGAGCTGTTTTTT. Complete variable domain (other parts from reference TRBV7-6 and TRBJ2-2): GAGVSQSPRYKVTKRGQDVALRCDPISGHVSLYWYRQALGQGPEFLTYFNYEAQQDKSGLPNDRFSAERPEGSISTLTIQRTEQRDSAMYRCASSLDLAGANTGELFFGEGSRLTVL.